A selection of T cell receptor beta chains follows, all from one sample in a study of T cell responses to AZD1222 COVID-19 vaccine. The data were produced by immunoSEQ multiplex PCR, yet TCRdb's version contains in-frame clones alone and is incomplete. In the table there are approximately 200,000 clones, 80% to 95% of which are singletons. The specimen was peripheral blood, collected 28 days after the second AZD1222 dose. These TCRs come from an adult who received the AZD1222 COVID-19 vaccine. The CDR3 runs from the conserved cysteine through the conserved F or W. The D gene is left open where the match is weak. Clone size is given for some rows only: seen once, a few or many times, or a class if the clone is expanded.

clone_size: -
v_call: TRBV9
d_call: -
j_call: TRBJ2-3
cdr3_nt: TGTGCCAGCAGCGTAGTAGAGGGAGGTACGCAGTATTTT
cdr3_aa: CASSVVEGGTQYF

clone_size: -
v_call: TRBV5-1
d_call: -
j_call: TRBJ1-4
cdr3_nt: TGCGCCAGCAGCGCCTCAGGGGATCCTAATGAAAAACTGTTTTTT
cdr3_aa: CASSASGDPNEKLFF

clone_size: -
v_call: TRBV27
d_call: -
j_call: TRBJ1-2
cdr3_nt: TGTGCCAGCAGTTTATATGGCGGAGCTTATGGCTACACCTTC
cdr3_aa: CASSLYGGAYGYTF

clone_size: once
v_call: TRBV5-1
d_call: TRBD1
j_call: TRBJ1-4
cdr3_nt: TGCGCCAGCAGCAGCGGACAGGGGGCGAATGAAAAACTGTTTTTT
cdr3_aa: CASSSGQGANEKLFF

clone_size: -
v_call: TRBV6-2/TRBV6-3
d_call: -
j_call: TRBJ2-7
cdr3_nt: TGTGCCAGCAGCCGGGACCTTACCTACGAGCAGTACTTC
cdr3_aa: CASSRDLTYEQYF

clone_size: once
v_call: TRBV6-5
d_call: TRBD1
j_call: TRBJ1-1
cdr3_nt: TGTGCCAGCAGTTACTCCCCGCAGGGACAGGCTTTCTTT
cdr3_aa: CASSYSPQGQAFF

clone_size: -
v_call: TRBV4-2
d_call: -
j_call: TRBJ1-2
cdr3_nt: TGTGCCAGCAGCCAAGAGGCGGGCATCCACTATGGCTACACCTTC
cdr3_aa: CASSQEAGIHYGYTF

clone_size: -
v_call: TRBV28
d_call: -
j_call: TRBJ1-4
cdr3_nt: TGTGCCAGCAGTTTCAGTCCTACAACTAATGAAAAACTGTTTTTT
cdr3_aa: CASSFSPTTNEKLFF

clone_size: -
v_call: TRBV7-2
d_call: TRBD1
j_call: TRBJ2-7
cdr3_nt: TGTGCCAGCAGCCTTTGGACAGGGGGCGCCTACGAGCAGTACTTC
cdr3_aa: CASSLWTGGAYEQYF

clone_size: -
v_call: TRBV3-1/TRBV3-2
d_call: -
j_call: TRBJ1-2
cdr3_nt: TGTGCCAGCAGCCAAGAATCAGGGAACTATGGCTACACCTTC
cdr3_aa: CASSQESGNYGYTF

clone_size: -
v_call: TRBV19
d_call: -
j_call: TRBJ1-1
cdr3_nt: TGTGCCAGTAGTATAAACAGGGCGAGTACTGAAGCTTTCTTT
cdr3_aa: CASSINRASTEAFF

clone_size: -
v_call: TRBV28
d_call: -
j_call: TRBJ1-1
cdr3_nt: TGTGCCAATTCAAGGGGGGGCGGCACTGAAGCTTTCTTT
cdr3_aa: CANSRGGGTEAFF

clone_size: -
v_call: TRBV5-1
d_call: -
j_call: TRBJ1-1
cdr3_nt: TGCGCCAGCAGCTGGGGCGGGGCAGCCCCTGAAGCTTTCTTT
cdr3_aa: CASSWGGAAPEAFF

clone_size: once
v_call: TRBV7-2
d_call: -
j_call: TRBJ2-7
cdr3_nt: TGTGCCAGCCGCGCTAGGGTTGGGTACGAGCAGTACTTC
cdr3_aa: CASRARVGYEQYF

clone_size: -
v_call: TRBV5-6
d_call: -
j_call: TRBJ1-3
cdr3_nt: TGTGCCAGCAGCTTTGGAAACACCATATATTTT
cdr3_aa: CASSFGNTIYF

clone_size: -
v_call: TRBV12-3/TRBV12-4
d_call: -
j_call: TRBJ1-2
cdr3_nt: TGTGCCAGCAGTTTACGAGGGGCCTATGGCTACACCTTC
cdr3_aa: CASSLRGAYGYTF

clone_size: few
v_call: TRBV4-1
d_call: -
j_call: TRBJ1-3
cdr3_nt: TGCGCCAGCAGCAAATTACCAGGGGACTCTGGAAACACCATATATTTT
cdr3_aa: CASSKLPGDSGNTIYF

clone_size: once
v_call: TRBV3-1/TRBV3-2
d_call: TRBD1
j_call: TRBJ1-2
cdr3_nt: TGTGCCAGCAGCTCCCGGACAGGGGGGATTAACTATGGCTACACCTTC
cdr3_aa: CASSSRTGGINYGYTF

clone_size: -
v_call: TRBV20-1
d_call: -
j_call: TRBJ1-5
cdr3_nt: TGCAGTGCTAAGAGCAATCAGCCCCAGCATTTT
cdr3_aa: CSAKSNQPQHF

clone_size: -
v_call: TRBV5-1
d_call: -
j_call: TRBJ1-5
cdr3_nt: TGCGCCAGCAGCTTGAGTAGCAATCAGCCCCAGCATTTT
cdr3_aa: CASSLSSNQPQHF

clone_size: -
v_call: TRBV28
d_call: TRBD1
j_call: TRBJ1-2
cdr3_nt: TGTGCCAGCAGCAACACACGGGGACAGGGGAACTATGACTACACCTTC
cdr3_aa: CASSNTRGQGNYDYTF

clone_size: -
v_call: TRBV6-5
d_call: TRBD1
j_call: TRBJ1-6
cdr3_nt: TGTGCCAGCAGTTACGGGGGACAGGGTTTATCACCCCTCCACTTT
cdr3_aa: CASSYGGQGLSPLHF

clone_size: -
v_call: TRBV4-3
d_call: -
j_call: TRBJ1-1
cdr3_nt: TGCGCCAGCAGCCAAGATACACTGACCCGAGGGAGCACTGAAGCTTTCTTT
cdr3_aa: CASSQDTLTRGSTEAFF

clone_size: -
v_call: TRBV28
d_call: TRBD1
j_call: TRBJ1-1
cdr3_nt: TGTGCCAGCAGTTTATCGTTATCTGGGACAGCACCATCGAACACTGAAGCTTTCTTT
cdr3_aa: CASSLSLSGTAPSNTEAFF

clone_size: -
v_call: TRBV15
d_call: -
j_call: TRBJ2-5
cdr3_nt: TGTGCCACCAGCAGAGATGGAGACAGGATCCAAGAGACCCAGTACTTC
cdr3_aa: CATSRDGDRIQETQYF

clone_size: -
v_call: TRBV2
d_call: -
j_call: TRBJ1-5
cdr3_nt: TGTGCCAGCAGTCCGGGACCGAAGAATCAGCCCCAGCATTTT
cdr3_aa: CASSPGPKNQPQHF

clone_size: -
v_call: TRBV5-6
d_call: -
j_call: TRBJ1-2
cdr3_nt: TGTGCCAGCAGCTTGGATGTTCCAGGAGTTAACTATGGCTACACCTTC
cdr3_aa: CASSLDVPGVNYGYTF

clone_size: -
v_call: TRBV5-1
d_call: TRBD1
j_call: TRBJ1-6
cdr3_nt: TGCGCCAGCAGCTGGACAGGGACTCAGAATTCACCCCTCCACTTT
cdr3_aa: CASSWTGTQNSPLHF

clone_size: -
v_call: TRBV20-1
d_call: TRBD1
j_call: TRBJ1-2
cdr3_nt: TGCAGTGCTAGTCTCTTCCGACAGGGTGATGGCTACACCTTC
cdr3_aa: CSASLFRQGDGYTF

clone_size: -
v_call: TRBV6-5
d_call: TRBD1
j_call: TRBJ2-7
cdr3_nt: TGTGCCAGCAACCCGGACAGGGTCCCATCCTACGAGCAGTACTTC
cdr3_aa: CASNPDRVPSYEQYF

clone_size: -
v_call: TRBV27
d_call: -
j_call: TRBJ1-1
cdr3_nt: TGTGCCAGCAGTTTGGTAGTTCGGGGATCGGAAGCTTTCTTT
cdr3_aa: CASSLVVRGSEAFF

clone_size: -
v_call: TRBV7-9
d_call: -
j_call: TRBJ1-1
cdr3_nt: TGTGCCAGCAGCTCCCGGGGGGATACTGAAGCTTTCTTT
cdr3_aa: CASSSRGDTEAFF

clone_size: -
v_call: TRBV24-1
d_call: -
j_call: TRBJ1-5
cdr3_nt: TGTGCCACCAGTGATTTGGCAAGCAATCAGCCCCAGCATTTT
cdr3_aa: CATSDLASNQPQHF

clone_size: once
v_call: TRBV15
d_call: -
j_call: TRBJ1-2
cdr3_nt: TGTGCCACCAGCAGAGATGGTTATGGCTACACCTTC
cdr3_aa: CATSRDGYGYTF

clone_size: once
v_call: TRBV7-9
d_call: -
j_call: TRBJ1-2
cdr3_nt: TGTGCCACCTTACCGGGAGGATGGTATGATGGCTACACCTTC
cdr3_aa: CATLPGGWYDGYTF

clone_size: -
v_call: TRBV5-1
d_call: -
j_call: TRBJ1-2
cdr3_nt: TGCGCCAGCAGCTTGGAGCATTCAGGGAGGAATGGCTACACCTTC
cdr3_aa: CASSLEHSGRNGYTF

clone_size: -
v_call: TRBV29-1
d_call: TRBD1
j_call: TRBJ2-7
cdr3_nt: TGCAGCGTTGAAGGAGGACAGGTAGGCTACGAGCAGTACTTC
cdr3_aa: CSVEGGQVGYEQYF

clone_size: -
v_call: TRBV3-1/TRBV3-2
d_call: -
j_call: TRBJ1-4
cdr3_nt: TGTGCCAGCAGCCAAGCAGGGTCGGGTGAAAAACTGTTTTTT
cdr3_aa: CASSQAGSGEKLFF

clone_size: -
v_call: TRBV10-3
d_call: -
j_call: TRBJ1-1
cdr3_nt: TGTGCCATCAGTCAGATGGACAGATCTGAAGCTTTCTTT
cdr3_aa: CAISQMDRSEAFF

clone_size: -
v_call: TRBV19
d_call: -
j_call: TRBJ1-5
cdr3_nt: TGTGCCAGTAGTCCAGGGCAGGGCCAGCCCCAGCATTTT
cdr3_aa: CASSPGQGQPQHF

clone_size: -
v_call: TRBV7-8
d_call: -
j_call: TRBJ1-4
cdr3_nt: TGTGCCAGCAGTCCCTTTGGGCTCAATGAAAAACTGTTTTTT
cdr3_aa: CASSPFGLNEKLFF

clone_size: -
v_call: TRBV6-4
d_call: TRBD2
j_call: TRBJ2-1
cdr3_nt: TGTGCCAGCAGTGACCGGGGGGGCCCCTACAATGAGCAGTTCTTC
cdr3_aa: CASSDRGGPYNEQFF

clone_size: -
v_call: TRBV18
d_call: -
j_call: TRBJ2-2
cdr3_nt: TGTGCCAGCTCACCGGATGCCGGGGAGCTGTTTTTT
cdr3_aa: CASSPDAGELFF

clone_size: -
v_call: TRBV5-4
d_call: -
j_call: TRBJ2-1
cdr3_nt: TGTGCCAGCAGCGTCGAGGGGGGGGCTTCGAACAATGAGCAGTTCTTC
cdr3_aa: CASSVEGGASNNEQFF

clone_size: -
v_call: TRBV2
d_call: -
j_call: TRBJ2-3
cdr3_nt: TGTGCCAGCAGTGACCCGAAGCGGACAGATACGCAGTATTTT
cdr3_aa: CASSDPKRTDTQYF

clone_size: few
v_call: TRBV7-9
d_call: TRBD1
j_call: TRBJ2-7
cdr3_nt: TGTGCCAGCAGCGCCCAATTAGATTTCGGGACAGGGAACTACGAGCAGTACTTC
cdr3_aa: CASSAQLDFGTGNYEQYF

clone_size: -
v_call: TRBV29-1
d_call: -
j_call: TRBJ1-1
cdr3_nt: TGCAGCGTTGGCAGGGAGGGGCGCACTGAAGCTTTCTTT
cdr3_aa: CSVGREGRTEAFF

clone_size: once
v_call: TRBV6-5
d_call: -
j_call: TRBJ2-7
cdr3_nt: TGTGCCTGCTCCAGGGGATTCGCCTACGAGCAGTACTTC
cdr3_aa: CACSRGFAYEQYF

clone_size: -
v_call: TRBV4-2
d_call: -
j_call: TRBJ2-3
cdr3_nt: TGTGCCAGCAGCTATCTCCCAGCCGCAGGGGCAGATACGCAGTATTTT
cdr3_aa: CASSYLPAAGADTQYF

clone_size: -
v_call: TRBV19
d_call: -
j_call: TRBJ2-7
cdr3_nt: TGTGCCAGTACCTCCGGGATACGGGGCTACGAGCAGTACTTC
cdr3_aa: CASTSGIRGYEQYF